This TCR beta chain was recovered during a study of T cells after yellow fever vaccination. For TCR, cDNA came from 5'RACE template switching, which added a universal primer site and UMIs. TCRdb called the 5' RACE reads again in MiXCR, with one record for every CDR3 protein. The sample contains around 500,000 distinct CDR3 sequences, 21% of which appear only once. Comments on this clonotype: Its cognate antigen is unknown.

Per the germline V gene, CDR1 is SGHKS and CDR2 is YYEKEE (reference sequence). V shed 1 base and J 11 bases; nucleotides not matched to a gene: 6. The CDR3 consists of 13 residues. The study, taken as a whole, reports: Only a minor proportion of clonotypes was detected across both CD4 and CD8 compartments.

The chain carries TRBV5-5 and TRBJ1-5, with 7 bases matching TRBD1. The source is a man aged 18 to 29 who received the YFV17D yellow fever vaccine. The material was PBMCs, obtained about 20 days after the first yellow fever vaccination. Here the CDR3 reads CASSLSGGEAQHF. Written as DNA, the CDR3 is TGTGCCAGCAGCTTGTCAGGGGGTGAGGCCCAGCATTTT.